Detailed here is one T cell receptor (beta chain). What it binds is not known. The CDR3 runs to 15 residues. V shed 5 bases, J shed 4 bases, and the junction held 6 bases outside the gene matches. Germline CDR1 ENHRY, CDR2 SYGVKD. All patients experienced relapse after autologous stem cell transplantation, and brentuximab vedotin exposure was variable. This entry comes from a study of PD-1 blockade in classical Hodgkin lymphoma. Study results and limitations: CD8+ TCR diversity did not rise significantly by C4D1, unlike CD4+. In newly diagnosed patients, baseline TCR diversity was reportedly below that of healthy donors. The baseline diversity of complete responders showed similarity to that of newly diagnosed patients. Exclusion applied to patients who initiated nivolumab less than 1 year following ASCT.

The assay was immunoSEQ multiplex PCR, and TCRdb's table has in-frame clones only and misses some. The sample has around 40,000 clones; 76% are singletons. This chain joins TRBV10-3 and TRBJ2-5; TRBD1 aligns across 11 bases. The source was peripheral blood mononuclear cells (PBMCs), collected at baseline. This receptor was identified in a human donor with classical Hodgkin lymphoma. The CDR3 DNA follows: TGTGCCATCAGTAGGACAGGGGGCTTAGGAGAGACCCAGTACTTC. This encodes CAISRTGGLGETQYF.